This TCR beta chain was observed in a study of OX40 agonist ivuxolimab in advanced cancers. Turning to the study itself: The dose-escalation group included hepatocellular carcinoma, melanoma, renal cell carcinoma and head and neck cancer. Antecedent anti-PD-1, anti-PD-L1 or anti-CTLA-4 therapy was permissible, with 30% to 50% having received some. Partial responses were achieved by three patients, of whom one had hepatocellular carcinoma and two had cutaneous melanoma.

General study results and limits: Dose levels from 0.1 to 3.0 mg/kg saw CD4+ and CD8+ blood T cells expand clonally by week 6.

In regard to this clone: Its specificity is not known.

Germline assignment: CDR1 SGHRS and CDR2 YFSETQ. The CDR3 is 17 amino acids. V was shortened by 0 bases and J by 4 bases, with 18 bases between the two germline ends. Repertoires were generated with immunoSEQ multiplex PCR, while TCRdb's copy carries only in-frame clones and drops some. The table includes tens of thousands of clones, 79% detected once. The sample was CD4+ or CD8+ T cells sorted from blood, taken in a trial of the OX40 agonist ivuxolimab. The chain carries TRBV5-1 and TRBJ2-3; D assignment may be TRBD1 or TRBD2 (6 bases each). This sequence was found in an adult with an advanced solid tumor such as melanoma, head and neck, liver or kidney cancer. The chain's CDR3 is CASSLGASTGGADTQYF. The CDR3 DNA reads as TGCGCCAGCAGCTTGGGGGCCTCGACAGGCGGGGCAGATACGCAGTATTTT.